This TCR beta chain was recorded in a study of blood T cell repertoires in COVID-19. Study information: The United States, Italy and Spain were the sources of the acute and convalescent COVID-19 samples. PBMCs, B-cell-depleted T cells, or T cells provided the cDNA or gDNA that made up the material.

As processed by the authors: Amplifying reference gene primers gave estimates of nucleated cell counts. Clones were sequenced by immunoSEQ multiplex PCR, and TCRdb holds only the in-frame ones, with some missing. V and J calls plus clone size are reproduced from that table; the DNA served to infer D and trimming. Of some 240,000 clones in the sample, around 80% were seen once. Looked up from germline, CDR1 is SGHDT and CDR2 is YYEEEE. CDR3 size: 14 residues. Trimming cost V 7 bases and J 6 bases; bases outside gene matches: 9. The source material was peripheral blood. This clonotype was sampled from a man in his fifties with active or convalescent COVID-19. The chain links TRBV5-6 to TRBJ2-7, with TRBD2 identical over 11 bases. Here the CDR3 reads CASGELAGEVEQYF. The CDR3 DNA follows: TGTGCCAGCGGGGAACTAGCGGGAGAGGTCGAGCAGTACTTC.